This record looks at one T cell receptor (beta chain) sequence and its context. This entry belongs to a study of preoperative IRX-2 immunotherapy in early breast cancer. The protocol was immunoSEQ multiplex PCR, while the TCRdb copy is restricted to in-frame clones and leaves out a portion. The table has roughly 34,000 clones, roughly 91% seen once. Germline CDR1 MNHGY, CDR2 SAAAGT. The CDR3 runs to 15 residues. V was trimmed by 6 bases and J by 0 bases, leaving 11 bases between them. Treatment here: preoperative locoregional IRX-2 cytokine immunotherapy. Samples came from a phase Ib trial of preoperative locoregional IRX-2 cytokine immunotherapy.

The sequence derives from a human donor with breast cancer. The material sequenced was tumor tissue, taken after IRX-2 immunotherapy. The chain joins TRBV6-8 to TRBJ2-2; D may correspond to TRBD1 or TRBD2 (5 bases each). CDR3 amino acids: CASSSRGANTGELFF. The CDR3 region has the DNA TGTGCCAGCAGCTCGAGGGGCGCGAACACCGGGGAGCTGTTTTTT.